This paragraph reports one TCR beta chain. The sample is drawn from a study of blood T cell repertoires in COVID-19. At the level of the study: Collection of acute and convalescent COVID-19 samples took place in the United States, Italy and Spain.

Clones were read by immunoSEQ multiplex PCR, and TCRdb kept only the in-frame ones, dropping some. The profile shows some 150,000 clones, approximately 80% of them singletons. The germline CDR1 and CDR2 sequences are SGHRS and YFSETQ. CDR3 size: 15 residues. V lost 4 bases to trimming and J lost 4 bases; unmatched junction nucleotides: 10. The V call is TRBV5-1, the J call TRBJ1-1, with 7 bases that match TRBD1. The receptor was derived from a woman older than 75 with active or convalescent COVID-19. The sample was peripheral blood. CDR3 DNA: TGCGCCAGCAGCGCCAGACAGGGATCGAGCACTGAAGCTTTCTTT. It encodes CASSARQGSSTEAFF.